The present T cell receptor beta chain was sequenced within a study of shared clonotypes between healthy human individuals. Only CD45RO-negative cells positively selected for CCR7 counted as naive CD8 cells, so terminally differentiated effector memory CD45RA+ cells were excluded. Concerning this clone: Its matching antigen is unknown.

Whole-study findings and limits: Sampling used blood alone; tissue repertoires probably differ. Rarefaction curves obtained for sorted subsets showed sequencing incomplete despite large depth. It was observed that 4% to 6% of naive CD4 clonotypes were shared across several donors. Some clonotypes were shared by all four sorted-subset donors, while others were not shared. The non-shared ones had lower generation probabilities than the shared ones.

Libraries were prepared by immunoSEQ multiplex PCR; TCRdb keeps only in-frame clonotypes and omits some of them. In the table there are about 800,000 clones, 96% of which are singletons. The CDR3 consists of 12 residues. Germline CDR1 reads SGHTA; CDR2 reads FQGTGA. The V end lost 2 bases, the J end lost 6 bases, and 4 bases lay between the germline ends. The sample taken for sequencing was naive CD8+ T cells sorted from blood. This clonotype originated in a man aged 25-45 years in good health. The chain is built from TRBV7-3 and TRBJ2-2; D gene unclear. CDR3 sequence (DNA): TGTGCCAGCAGCTTACCAGCCGGGGAGCTGTTTTTT. Protein: CASSLPAGELFF.